Below are 18 T cell receptor beta chains sequenced from a single sample in a study of cytomegalovirus exposure and HLA in healthy donors. The PCR employed 60 Vbeta primers together with 13 Jbeta primers. The protocol was immunoSEQ multiplex PCR, while the TCRdb copy is restricted to in-frame clones and leaves out a portion. The sample includes 130,000 or so clones, approximately 71% seen only once; the top ten take roughly 0.9%. The sample was PBMCs. The source is a woman aged 55 to 70 in good health and CMV-seronegative.

This chain links TRBV30 with TRBJ1-2, with TRBD1 as a possible D gene (6 bases). Trimming cost V 5 bases and J 9 bases, with 13 bases left between them. Germline CDR1 and CDR2: GTSNPN and SVGIG (reference sequence). The CDR3 extends over 11 amino acids. The CDR3 region is CAWSSQGRYTF. DNA for the CDR3: TGTGCCTGGTCTTCTCAGGGGCGCTACACCTTC.

This clone was picked up one time. The genes are TRBV10-2 and TRBJ2-5; TRBD2 matches 9 bases. The trim removed 4 bases at V and 2 bases at J, leaving 2 bases unmatched. The germline gives CDR1 WSHSY, CDR2 SAAADI. The CDR3 consists of 14 residues. The CDR3 nucleotides read TGCGCCAGCAGTGTAGCGGGAGTTCAAGAGACCCAGTACTTC. It is translated as CASSVAGVQETQYF.

The V gene is TRBV2, the J gene TRBJ2-7, with a tentative D call TRBD1 (5 bases). Germline-derived CDR1 and CDR2 are SNHLY and FYNNEI. The CDR3 extends over 13 amino acids. Trimming cost V 6 bases and J 2 bases, with 11 bases left between them. The CDR3: CASRDTPAYEQYF. The DNA for the CDR3 is TGTGCCAGCAGGGACACCCCAGCCTACGAGCAGTACTTC.

This sequence joins TRBV25-1 and TRBJ1-3; no definite D call. The germline V gene has CDR1 MGHDK and CDR2 SYGVNS. The CDR3 runs to 18 residues. V was trimmed by 0 bases and J by 2 bases, leaving 17 bases between them. The chain's CDR3 is CASSEYPRVAGPGNTIYF. CDR3 bases: TGTGCCAGCAGTGAATATCCCCGGGTGGCCGGCCCTGGAAACACCATATATTTT.

The chain employs TRBV5-1 and TRBJ2-3, with 7 bases that match TRBD2. This CDR3 contains 17 residues. The ends lost 3 bases at V and 8 bases at J; junction bases unmatched: 18. CDR1 and CDR2 (germline): SGHRS, YFSETQ. CDR3 sequence: CASSSTRDYLGAATQYF. The CDR3 DNA reads TGCGCCAGCAGCTCCACCCGGGACTACTTAGGGGCGGCTACGCAGTATTTT.

This chain links TRBV28 with TRBJ2-7; 9 bases map to TRBD2. Trimming removed 3 bases from V and 7 bases from J; junction bases left unmatched: 7. This CDR3 is built from 14 residues. The germline V gene encodes CDR1 MDHEN and CDR2 SYDVKM. DNA for the CDR3: TGTGCCAGCAGTTTCCCCGGGACTAGCAAAGAGCAGTACTTC. Amino acid sequence: CASSFPGTSKEQYF.

The chain joins TRBV27 to TRBJ2-2; TRBD2 matches at 8 bases. The CDR3 is 18 residues long. V gave up 5 bases and J gave up 2 bases; unmatched junction bases: 13. Germline V gives CDR1 MNHEY, CDR2 SMNVEV (reference sequence). CDR3 sequence: CASSPSQRGPLNTGELFF. The DNA for the CDR3 is TGTGCCAGCAGTCCCTCCCAGCGGGGGCCCTTAAACACCGGGGAGCTGTTTTTT.

This chain connects TRBV11-3 to TRBJ2-1; TRBD2 matches at 9 bases. This CDR3 comprises 15 residues. The germline CDR1 and CDR2 sequences are SGHNT and YENEEA. Trimming at V came to 1 base and at J to 10 bases, leaving 8 bases not matched to a gene. CDR3 bases: TGTGCCAGCAGCTTAGGCGGGGGGGCCGTTGTGGAGCAGTTCTTC. Translated, it gives CASSLGGGAVVEQFF.

The chain employs TRBV14 and TRBJ2-3; TRBD1 matches at 7 bases. Germline V gene data show CDR1 as SGHDN and CDR2 as FVKESK. V shed 2 bases and J 3 bases; nucleotides not matched to a gene: 2. CDR3 length: 14 residues. The CDR3 region is CASSQTRGTDTQYF. The CDR3 DNA reads as TGTGCCAGCAGCCAAACCAGGGGGACAGATACGCAGTATTTT.

V is TRBV4-1 and J is TRBJ1-1; TRBD1 matches 9 bases. The CDR3 runs 13 residues. Trimming cost V 3 bases and J 7 bases; bases outside gene matches: 3. Germline values: CDR1 MGHRA, CDR2 YSYEKL. The DNA of the CDR3 is TGCGCCAGCAGCCAGGACAGGGGTATTGAAGCTTTCTTT. Translated, it gives CASSQDRGIEAFF.

This clone was counted once. The chain links TRBV27 to TRBJ1-4, with D perhaps matching TRBD1 (5 bases). This CDR3 region has 14 residues. Trimming left V 7 bases short and J 7 bases short, with 16 bases between. The germline V gene encodes CDR1 MNHEY and CDR2 SMNVEV (reference sequence). CDR3 DNA: TGTGCCAGCAAAAGGAGGGGTTCCGGTGAAAAACTGTTTTTT. Amino acid sequence: CASKRRGSGEKLFF.

This clone was seen only a few times. The chain is built from TRBV30 and TRBJ2-3, with D tentatively TRBD2 (5 bases). The CDR3 runs 13 residues. Germline CDR1 is GTSNPN and CDR2 is SVGIG (reference sequence). Trimming pared 0 bases from V and 2 bases from J, leaving 6 bases between. CDR3: CAWSVAVTDTQYF. Here the CDR3 DNA reads TGTGCCTGGAGTGTAGCGGTCACAGATACGCAGTATTTT. Variable domain in full (rest from reference TRBV30 and TRBJ2-3): SQTIHQWPATLVQPVGSPLSLECTVEGTSNPNLYWYRQAAGRGLQLLFYSVGIGQISSEVPQNLSASRPQDRQFILSSKKLLLSDSGFYLCAWSVAVTDTQYFGPGTRLTVL.

The chain combines TRBV15 with TRBJ2-4; 7 bases match TRBD1. Germline values: CDR1 LNHNV, CDR2 YYDKDF (reference sequence). The CDR3 consists of 16 residues. V was clipped by 2 bases and J by 0 bases; unmatched bases: 4. Here the CDR3 DNA reads TGTGCCACCAGCAGATTACAGGGGATAGCCAAAAACATTCAGTACTTC. This encodes CATSRLQGIAKNIQYF.

This chain links TRBV27 with TRBJ1-5; 8 bases align to TRBD1. The CDR3 covers 14 residues. Germline values: CDR1 MNHEY, CDR2 SMNVEV (reference sequence). With 4 bases clipped from V and 7 bases from J, the junction kept 6 bases outside the gene matches. The CDR3 reads CASSSQGAWQPQHF. DNA for the CDR3: TGTGCCAGCAGTTCGCAGGGGGCTTGGCAGCCCCAGCATTTT.

Here the CDR3 reads CASSFYEQYF. CDR3 in DNA: TGCGCCAGCAGCTTCTACGAGCAGTACTTC. The V and J genes are TRBV5-1 and TRBJ2-5; no clear D. TRBJ2-7 explains the end of the DNA better; the J call may be wrong. The CDR3 loop spans 10 amino acids. Germline CDR1 is SGHRS and CDR2 is YFSETQ.

The V gene is TRBV7-2, the J gene TRBJ1-1, with TRBD1 as a possible D gene (6 bases). The CDR3 contains 14 residues. The germline V gene has CDR1 SGHTA and CDR2 FQGNSA. Between the trimmed V and J ends, which lost 6 bases and 11 bases, there was a span of 22 bases. The CDR3 sequence: CASSVTRGARGAFF. CDR3 DNA sequence: TGTGCCAGCAGTGTAACCCGGGGGGCGAGGGGCGCTTTCTTT.

V usage is TRBV6-1 and J usage is TRBJ2-3, with D possibly TRBD1 on 6 matching bases. Germline CDR1 is MNHNS and CDR2 is SASEGT. Trimming left V 7 bases short and J 4 bases short, with 12 bases between. This CDR3 contains 13 residues. The CDR3: CASNGGGPDTQYF. In DNA form, the CDR3 reads TGTGCCAGCAATGGTGGGGGCCCAGATACGCAGTATTTT.

The J gene is TRBJ1-3, the V gene TRBV19, with D uncertain. Germline CDR1 reads LNHDA; CDR2 reads SQIVND (reference sequence). V was cut by 1 base and J by 7 bases, with 11 bases left in between. The CDR3 extends over 14 amino acids. Here the CDR3 DNA reads TGTGCCAGTAGTATAGGATCACAGCGGAACACCATATATTTT. Translation gives CASSIGSQRNTIYF.